The 23 T cell receptor beta chains in this list originate from one sample, sequenced in a study of T cells in Graves' hyperthyroidism and ophthalmopathy. There were TCR beta CDR3 regions amplified from RNA transcripts. The HTBI primer set drove a first-round RT-PCR of the TCR CDR3. Each CDR3 protein is one row after TCRdb ran MiXCR on the multiplex PCR reads. This sample carries 400,000 to 500,000 distinct CDR3 sequences, roughly an eighth of them seen once, and the ten largest clones take around 5.3%. The specimen was blood. The receptors originated from a young woman with Graves' hyperthyroidism.

This clonotype was detected many times. This chain uses TRBV18 with TRBJ2-5; D is unresolved. The germline CDR1 and CDR2 sequences are KGHSH and LQKENI. Trimming removed 0 bases at V and 1 base at J, with 12 bases between. CDR3 length: 16 residues. CDR3 nucleotide sequence: TGTGCCAGCTCACCACCGAACGGACCACCCCAAGAGACCCAGTACTTC. Protein sequence: CASSPPNGPPQETQYF.

This clonotype has a count of ten or more. The chain links TRBV6-2 or TRBV6-3 to TRBJ2-1, with D tentatively TRBD2 (5 bases). The germline V and J ends were trimmed by 0 bases and 4 bases, with 10 bases remaining between them. Germline V CDR1 and CDR2: MNHEY, SVGEGT. The CDR3 length is 15 residues. CDR3 sequence (DNA): TGTGCCAGCAGTTACTCGAGACTACTATACAATGAGCAGTTCTTC. Its translation is CASSYSRLLYNEQFF.

There are many counts of this clonotype. The V and J genes are TRBV4-3 and TRBJ2-3, with TRBD1 matching over 9 bases. V gave up 0 bases and J gave up 1 base; unmatched junction bases: 5. Germline lookup yields CDR1 LGHNA and CDR2 YSLEER. The CDR3 runs 17 residues. The CDR3 DNA reads as TGCGCCAGCAGCCAAGAGTTTCGGACAGGGGGCACAGATACGCAGTATTTT. Its protein is CASSQEFRTGGTDTQYF.

This clonotype was recorded a few times. Since a much larger clone is just one base distant, this may be a read error. The CDR3 sequence is CVSSPGTSGKNEQYF. For the CDR3, the DNA is TGTGTCAGCAGCCCGGGGACTAGCGGTAAAAACGAGCAGTACTTC. The chain joins TRBV7-3 to TRBJ2-7; 11 positions agree with TRBD2. Germline V gives CDR1 SGHTA, CDR2 FQGTGA. The length of the CDR3 is 15 residues.

To note about this clonotype: Germline is not matched at one junction end, which may reflect a read error. V is TRBV5-1 and J is TRBJ2-1; 11 bases match TRBD2. The CDR3 is made up of 15 amino acids. Germline V gene data show CDR1 as SGHRS and CDR2 as YFSETQ. CDR3 bases: TGCGCCAGCAGCTTGACTAGCGGGAGTTTCAATGGGCAGTTCTTC. Translating gives CASSLTSGSFNGQFF.

This clonotype was counted at least ten times. This chain links TRBV7-8 with TRBJ2-1, with D perhaps TRBD2 (5 bases). This CDR3 is built from 17 residues. Germline CDR1 reads SGHVS; CDR2 reads FQNEAQ. Trimming cost V 3 bases and J 0 bases, with 15 bases left between them. In DNA form, the CDR3 reads TGTGCCAGCAGCTTTGGGGAGCGGACGAGCTCCTACAATGAGCAGTTCTTC. Protein product: CASSFGERTSSYNEQFF.

This clonotype was counted a few times. The chain couples TRBV6-2 or TRBV6-3 to TRBJ2-5; 9 positions agree with TRBD1. In germline, CDR1 is MNHEY, CDR2 SVGEGT. This CDR3 contains 15 residues. Trimming removed 7 bases from V and 5 bases from J; junction bases left unmatched: 11. CDR3 DNA sequence: TGTGCCAGCACTCGGACAGGGGTGCTCTTGGAGACCCAGTACTTC. This codes for CASTRTGVLLETQYF.

Many counts were recorded for this clonotype. The chain joins TRBV6-1 to TRBJ2-2; tentative D call: TRBD2 (6 bases). Between the trimmed V and J ends, which lost 6 bases and 4 bases, there was a span of 12 bases. The CDR3 spans 14 residues. The V gene's germline CDR1 is MNHNS and CDR2 SASEGT. CDR3 DNA: TGTGCCAGCAGGAACGGGAGAGGCACCGGGGAGCTGTTTTTT. Translating it yields CASRNGRGTGELFF.

This clonotype was seen at least ten times. This chain joins TRBV12-3 or TRBV12-4 and TRBJ2-3; weak D call: TRBD1 (6 bases). This CDR3 is 14 amino acids long. Trimming pared 5 bases from V and 1 base from J, leaving 10 bases between. DNA of the CDR3: TGTGCCAGCAGTGATTCAGGGGGCACAGATACGCAGTATTTT. Protein sequence: CASSDSGGTDTQYF.

This clonotype was detected only a few times. V usage is TRBV7-9 and J usage is TRBJ1-4, with 8 bases identical to TRBD1. The junction had 9 bases not matched to a gene; V was cut back by 8 bases and J by 1 base. This CDR3 contains 16 residues. Germline V gene sequence: CDR1 SEHNR, CDR2 FQNEAQ (reference sequence). CDR3 loop: CASSTGALLTNEKLFF. The CDR3 coding sequence is TGTGCCAGCTCGACAGGGGCTCTCCTAACTAATGAAAAACTGTTTTTT.

This clonotype appeared many times. The V and J genes are TRBV5-1 and TRBJ2-3; no clear D gene. The V end lost 0 bases, the J end lost 2 bases, and 10 bases lay between the germline ends. There are 15 residues in the CDR3. Germline loops: CDR1 SGHRS, CDR2 YFSETQ. The CDR3 is CASSLGRVNTDTQYF. CDR3 coding DNA: TGCGCCAGCAGCTTGGGGCGAGTAAACACAGATACGCAGTATTTT.

This clonotype was detected ten times or more. J is TRBJ2-7 and V is TRBV7-3; a possible D gene is TRBD1 (5 bases). With 6 bases removed from V and 5 bases from J, the gap between germline ends came to 20 bases. CDR1 and CDR2 from the germline V gene are SGHTA and FQGTGA. This CDR3 has 15 residues. The CDR3 DNA reads TGTGCCAGCAGACCCGACCGGCCAGGGTCCCACGAGCAGTACTTC. It yields the protein CASRPDRPGSHEQYF.

The chain recombines TRBV18 with TRBJ1-2; 9 bases are a match to TRBD1. Germline CDR1 KGHSH, CDR2 LQKENI. The CDR3 loop spans 18 amino acids. J gave up 2 bases and V 4 bases, and 14 bases lay outside the gene matches. CDR3 sequence reads: CASSRSVTGTGNNYGYTF. For the CDR3, the DNA is TGTGCCAGCTCACGCTCTGTGACCGGGACAGGGAACAACTATGGCTACACCTTC.

This clonotype was detected many times. This chain uses TRBV12-3 or TRBV12-4 with TRBJ2-3; 9 bases are a match to TRBD2. V trimming: 5 bases; J trimming: 4 bases; junction bases outside the gene matches: 7. The CDR3 spans 15 residues. The CDR3 spells CASSRGGRASDTQYF. CDR3 DNA: TGTGCCAGCAGTCGAGGCGGGAGGGCCTCAGATACGCAGTATTTT.

Many counts were recorded for this clonotype. This chain links TRBV28 with TRBJ2-5; D is perhaps TRBD1 (6 bases). This CDR3 is built from 16 residues. V was clipped by 4 bases and J by 2 bases, with 17 bases between them. Per the germline V gene, CDR1 is MDHEN and CDR2 is SYDVKM. Here the CDR3 reads CASSSWAGGQQETQYF. The CDR3 coding sequence is TGTGCCAGCAGTTCCTGGGCTGGGGGCCAACAAGAGACCCAGTACTTC.

This clonotype has only one observation. This chain connects TRBV19 to TRBJ2-7; maybe TRBD1 (7 bases). The CDR3 length is 15 residues. V was shortened by 3 bases and J by 0 bases, with 12 bases between the two germline ends. Germline loops: CDR1 LNHDA, CDR2 SQIVND (reference sequence). The CDR3 loop reads CASSIGGGASYEQYF. CDR3 nucleotides: TGTGCCAGTAGTATCGGAGGGGGCGCCTCCTACGAGCAGTACTTC.

A word on this clonotype: A much larger clone sits a single nucleotide away, making a read error possible. The J gene is TRBJ2-7, the V gene TRBV7-9; 7 nucleotides match TRBD2. The ends lost 5 bases at V and 6 bases at J; junction bases unmatched: 22. The CDR3 is 18 amino acids. Germline assignment: CDR1 SEHNR and CDR2 FQNEAQ (reference sequence). In nucleotides, the CDR3 is TGTGCCAGCAGCCCCCGACCCCCCCGCAGACTAGCTGTTATCGAGCAGTACTTC. Encoded protein: CASSPRPPRRLAVIEQYF.

There are many counts of this clonotype. CDR3 bases: TGTGCCAGCAGCCAAGTAGGGGCCTACGAGCAGTACTTC. Protein product: CASSQVGAYEQYF. The chain uses TRBV3-1 and TRBJ2-7; possibly TRBD1 for D (5 bases). CDR1 is LGHDT and CDR2 is YNNKEL in the germline V gene (reference sequence). The CDR3 spans 13 residues. The ends were cut back, 1 base at V and 2 bases at J, with 6 bases in the middle.

This clonotype was counted only a few times. CDR3 DNA: TGTGCCAGCAGTGAAACCGGACTAGTTCGAACCGGGGAGCTGTTTTTT. It encodes CASSETGLVRTGELFF. The chain recombines TRBV2 with TRBJ2-2; TRBD2 matches 7 bases. The germline V gene encodes CDR1 SNHLY and CDR2 FYNNEI. V trimming: 2 bases; J trimming: 5 bases; junction bases outside the gene matches: 8. The CDR3 runs to 16 residues.

This clonotype has at least ten counts. V gene TRBV29-1 combines with J gene TRBJ1-1; D uncertain. The CDR3 is 11 amino acids. Germline lookup yields CDR1 SQVTM and CDR2 ANQGSEA. V dropped 3 bases and J dropped 5 bases, with 7 bases sitting between them. The CDR3 protein is CSVDTETEAFF. The CDR3 DNA reads as TGCAGCGTTGATACGGAGACTGAAGCTTTCTTT.

This clonotype occurred many times. V and J are TRBV24-1 and TRBJ2-3; TRBD2 aligns across 9 bases. Per the germline V gene, CDR1 is KGHDR and CDR2 is SFDVKD. This CDR3 has 16 amino acids. Unmatched junction bases numbered 5, after V lost 3 bases and J lost 2 bases. The CDR3 bases are TGTGCCACCAGTGATACGGGACTAGCTATCACAGATACGCAGTATTTT. Protein product: CATSDTGLAITDTQYF.

J is TRBJ1-2 and V is TRBV30; TRBD1 matches at 10 bases. The CDR3 spans 15 residues. Germline values: CDR1 GTSNPN, CDR2 SVGIG (reference sequence). V shed 3 bases, J shed 7 bases, and the junction held 11 bases outside the gene matches. CDR3 residues: CAWSRPGQGIVGYTF. The CDR3 DNA reads TGTGCCTGGAGCCGACCGGGACAGGGGATCGTTGGCTACACCTTC.

The CDR3 DNA reads as TGTGCCTGGAGTGTTCTAGGGGATGCTGAAGCTTTCTTT. This codes for CAWSVLGDAEAFF. The chain links TRBV30 to TRBJ1-1; perhaps TRBD1 as D (5 bases). The V end was cut by 0 bases, the J end by 6 bases, with 11 bases between. The length of the CDR3 is 13 residues. Germline V lookup: CDR1 GTSNPN, CDR2 SVGIG (reference sequence).